The 11 T cell receptor beta chains presented below share a single source sample, sequenced in a study of blood T cells in healthy people across ages. Using a J-beta primer mix together with a sample-barcoded 5' primer, a second PCR was run for about 7 to 12 cycles. TCRdb processed the 5' RACE reads anew with MiXCR; each CDR3 protein has one entry. Of over 450,000 distinct CDR3 sequences listed, 24% are singletons. The sample was also reused in another study, on T cells of mothers and their children.

Source material: blood. The receptors originated from a boy between 10 and 17 years old in good health.

The chain carries TRBV7-9 and TRBJ1-2; D gene uncertain. Germline V gene data show CDR1 as SEHNR and CDR2 as FQNEAQ (reference sequence). The V end was cut by 3 bases, the J end by 7 bases, with 15 bases between. CDR3 size: 14 residues. CDR3 sequence reads: CASSFLTPCAGYTF. As DNA, the CDR3 is TGTGCCAGCAGCTTCTTGACTCCTTGTGCTGGCTACACCTTC.

The rearrangement joins TRBV4-2 to TRBJ1-5; D perhaps matches TRBD1 (5 bases). Germline CDR1 reads LGHNA; CDR2 reads YNFKEQ. This CDR3 contains 16 residues. The germline V and J ends were trimmed by 0 bases and 3 bases, with 12 bases remaining between them. The CDR3 reads CASSQESRALNQPQHF. The CDR3 DNA sequence: TGTGCCAGCAGCCAAGAGAGCAGGGCCCTCAATCAGCCCCAGCATTTT.

The rearrangement uses TRBV7-8 and TRBJ2-3; 16 bases line up with TRBD2. V was clipped by 6 bases and J by 6 bases; unmatched bases: 6. The CDR3 sequence is 16 residues long. Germline assignment: CDR1 SGHVS and CDR2 FQNEAQ. The DNA of the CDR3 is TGTGCCAGCAGGGGACTAGCGGGGGGGCGTCGGGATACGCAGTATTTT. Residues: CASRGLAGGRRDTQYF.

CDR3 bases: TGTGCCAGCAGACCGACAGGGGGGAACTACGAGCAGTACTTC. The encoded protein is CASRPTGGNYEQYF. The rearrangement joins TRBV6-5 to TRBJ2-7; 9 nucleotides match TRBD1. V dropped 6 bases and J dropped 3; count of bases not matched to a gene: 6. Germline values: CDR1 MNHEY, CDR2 SVGAGI. The CDR3 contains 14 residues.

This chain uses TRBV19 with TRBJ2-7; TRBD1 is a possible D gene (7 bases). Germline CDR1 is LNHDA and CDR2 is SQIVND (reference sequence). The CDR3 loop spans 13 amino acids. The V end lost 3 bases, the J end lost 5 bases, and 11 bases lay between the germline ends. CDR3 nucleotide sequence: TGTGCCAGTAGTATTTCCAGGGGGGACGAGCAGTACTTC. Encoded protein: CASSISRGDEQYF.

This clonotype was found many times. This chain uses TRBV7-9 with TRBJ1-6; 9 nucleotides match TRBD1. CDR1 and CDR2 from the germline V gene are SEHNR and FQNEAQ (reference sequence). The CDR3 extends over 15 amino acids. V shed 3 bases and J 10 bases; nucleotides not matched to a gene: 7. CDR3: CASSLVQGAESPLHF. The CDR3 DNA reads TGTGCCAGCAGCTTGGTACAGGGGGCAGAATCACCCCTCCACTTT.

This chain connects TRBV6-2 or TRBV6-3 to TRBJ2-5; D possibly corresponds to TRBD1 (6 bases). CDR1 is MNHEY and CDR2 is SVGEGT in the germline V gene. The V gene lost 2 bases and the J gene lost 3 bases, with 10 bases spanning the gap. The CDR3 is 14 amino acids. As DNA, the CDR3 is TGTGCCAGCAGTTACCCCGGGACAAAAGAGACCCAGTACTTC. It specifies CASSYPGTKETQYF.

The V call is TRBV28, the J call TRBJ2-2; 8 bases align to TRBD2. The ends lost 6 bases at V and 0 bases at J; junction bases unmatched: 3. CDR1 MDHEN and CDR2 SYDVKM come from the germline V gene. The CDR3 has 15 amino acids. CDR3 residues: CASRLAGTNTGELFF. The CDR3 DNA sequence: TGTGCCAGCAGGTTAGCGGGGACGAACACCGGGGAGCTGTTTTTT. The full variable domain, completed using reference TRBV28 and TRBJ2-2, is DVKVTQSSRYLVKRTGEKVFLECVQDMDHENMFWYRQDPGLGLRLIYFSYDVKMKEKGDIPEGYSVSREKKERFSLILESASTNQTSMYLCASRLAGTNTGELFFGEGSRLTVL.

The table lists this clonotype with many counts. The chain joins TRBV7-3 to TRBJ2-7, with 8 bases fitting TRBD2. CDR1 is SGHTA and CDR2 is FQGTGA in the germline V gene. The V and J ends lost 5 bases and 2 bases, in that order; junction bases with no gene match: 5. This CDR3 is 14 amino acids long. The DNA of the CDR3 is TGTGCCAGCAGCCCTACGGGAGGGGCCTACGAGCAGTACTTC. Translation gives CASSPTGGAYEQYF.

A note on this clonotype: The missing conserved phenylalanine or tryptophan at the end of this CDR3 makes a read error likely. V and J are TRBV18 and TRBJ1-5; D gene uncertain. Trimming left V 3 bases short and J 2 bases short, with 11 bases between. CDR1 and CDR2 from the germline V gene are KGHSH and LQKENI. This CDR3 contains 15 residues. CDR3 region: CASSPRGFGNQPQHL. CDR3 in DNA: TGTGCCAGCTCACCGCGGGGATTCGGCAATCAGCCCCAGCATCTT.

This chain joins TRBV12-5 and TRBJ2-5; no clear D. TRBJ2-1 explains the end of the DNA better; the J call may be wrong. The CDR3 runs 12 residues. Per the germline V gene, CDR1 is LGHNT and CDR2 is FRNRAP. This chain's CDR3 is CASGLAHNEQFF. CDR3 nucleotide sequence: TGTGCTAGTGGTTTGGCCCACAATGAGCAGTTCTTC.